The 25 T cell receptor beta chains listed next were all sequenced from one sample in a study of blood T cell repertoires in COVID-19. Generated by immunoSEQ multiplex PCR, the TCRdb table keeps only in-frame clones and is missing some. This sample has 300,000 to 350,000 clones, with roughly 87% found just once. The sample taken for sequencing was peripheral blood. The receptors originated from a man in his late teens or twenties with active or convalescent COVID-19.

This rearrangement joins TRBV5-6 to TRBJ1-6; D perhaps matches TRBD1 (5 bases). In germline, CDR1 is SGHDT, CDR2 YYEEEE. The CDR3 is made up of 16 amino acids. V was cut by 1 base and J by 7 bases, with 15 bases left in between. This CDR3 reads CASSLRGWGVNSPLHF. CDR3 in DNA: TGTGCCAGCAGCTTGCGCGGGTGGGGGGTCAATTCACCCCTCCACTTT.

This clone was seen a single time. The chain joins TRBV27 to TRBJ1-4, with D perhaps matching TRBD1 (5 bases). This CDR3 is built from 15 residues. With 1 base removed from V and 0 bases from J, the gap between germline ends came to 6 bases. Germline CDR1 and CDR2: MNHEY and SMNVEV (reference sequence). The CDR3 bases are TGTGCCAGCAGTTTATGGGGGGCAACTAATGAAAAACTGTTTTTT. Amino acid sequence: CASSLWGATNEKLFF. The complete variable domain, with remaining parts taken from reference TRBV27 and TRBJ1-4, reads EAQVTQNPRYLITVTGKKLTVTCSQNMNHEYMSWYRQDPGLGLRQIYYSMNVEVTDKGDVPEGYKVSRKEKRNFPLILESPSPNQTSLYFCASSLWGATNEKLFFGSGTQLSVL.

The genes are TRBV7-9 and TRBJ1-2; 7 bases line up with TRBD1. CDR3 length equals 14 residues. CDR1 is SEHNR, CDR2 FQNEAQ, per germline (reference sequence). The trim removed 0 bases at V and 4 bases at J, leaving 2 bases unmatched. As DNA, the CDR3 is TGTGCCAGCAGCTTAGCGGGACAGACCTATGGCTACACCTTC. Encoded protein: CASSLAGQTYGYTF.

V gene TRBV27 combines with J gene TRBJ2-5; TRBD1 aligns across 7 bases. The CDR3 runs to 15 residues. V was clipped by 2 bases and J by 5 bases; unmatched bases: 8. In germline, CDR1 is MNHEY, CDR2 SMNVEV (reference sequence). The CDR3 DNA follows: TGTGCCAGCAGTTTAGTCTTAGGGGGCCATGAGACCCAGTACTTC. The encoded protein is CASSLVLGGHETQYF.

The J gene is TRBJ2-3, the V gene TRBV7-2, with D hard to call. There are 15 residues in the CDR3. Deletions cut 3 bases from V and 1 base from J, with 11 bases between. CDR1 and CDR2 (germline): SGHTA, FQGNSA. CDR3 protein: CASSFYLSGTDTQYF. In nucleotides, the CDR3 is TGTGCCAGCAGCTTTTATCTTAGTGGCACAGATACGCAGTATTTT.

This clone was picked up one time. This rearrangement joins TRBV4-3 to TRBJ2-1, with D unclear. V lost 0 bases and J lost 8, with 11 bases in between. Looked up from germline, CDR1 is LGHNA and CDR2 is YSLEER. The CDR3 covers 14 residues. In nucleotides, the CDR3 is TGCGCCAGCAGCCAAGATTTTTTCCGAGATGAGCAGTTCTTC. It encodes CASSQDFFRDEQFF.

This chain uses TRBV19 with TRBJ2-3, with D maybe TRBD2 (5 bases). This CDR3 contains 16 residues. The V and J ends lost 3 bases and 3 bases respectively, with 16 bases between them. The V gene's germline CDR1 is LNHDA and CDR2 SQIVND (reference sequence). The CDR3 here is CASSILLGVGTDTQYF. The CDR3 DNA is TGTGCCAGTAGTATTCTCCTGGGAGTTGGGACAGATACGCAGTATTTT.

The CDR3: CASSWGGEQYF. In nucleotides, the CDR3 is TGTGCCAGCAGCTGGGGGGGCGAGCAGTACTTC. This chain joins TRBV7-9 and TRBJ2-7, with TRBD2 matching over 7 bases. The CDR3 length is 11 residues. V gave up 4 bases and J gave up 6 bases; unmatched junction bases: 0. CDR1 is SEHNR, CDR2 FQNEAQ, per germline (reference sequence).

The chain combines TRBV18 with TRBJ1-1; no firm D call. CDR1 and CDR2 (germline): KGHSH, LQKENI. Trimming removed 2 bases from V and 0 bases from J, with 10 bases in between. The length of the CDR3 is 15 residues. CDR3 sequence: CASSPDIHMNTEAFF. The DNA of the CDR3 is TGTGCCAGCTCACCAGACATTCACATGAACACTGAAGCTTTCTTT.

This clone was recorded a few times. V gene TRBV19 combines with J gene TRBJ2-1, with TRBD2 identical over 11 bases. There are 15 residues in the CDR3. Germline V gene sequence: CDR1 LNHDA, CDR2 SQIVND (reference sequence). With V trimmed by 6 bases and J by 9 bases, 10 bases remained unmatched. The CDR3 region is CASRTFSGGATEQFF. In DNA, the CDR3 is TGTGCCAGTAGGACCTTTAGCGGGGGGGCAACTGAGCAGTTCTTC.

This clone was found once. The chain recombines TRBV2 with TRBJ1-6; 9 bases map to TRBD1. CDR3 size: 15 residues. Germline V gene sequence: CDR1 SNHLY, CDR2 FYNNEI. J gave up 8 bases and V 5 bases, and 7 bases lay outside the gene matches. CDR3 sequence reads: CASSKRDRVDSPLHF. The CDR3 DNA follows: TGTGCCAGCAGTAAAAGGGACAGGGTAGATTCACCCCTCCACTTT.

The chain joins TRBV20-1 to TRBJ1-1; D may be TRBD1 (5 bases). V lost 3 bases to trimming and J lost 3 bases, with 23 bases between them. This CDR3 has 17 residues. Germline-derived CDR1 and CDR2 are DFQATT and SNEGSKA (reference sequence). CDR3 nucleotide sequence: TGCAGTGCTAGTCCCCTCGGGGGGTTAAGCAAGGACACTGAAGCTTTCTTT. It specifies CSASPLGGLSKDTEAFF.

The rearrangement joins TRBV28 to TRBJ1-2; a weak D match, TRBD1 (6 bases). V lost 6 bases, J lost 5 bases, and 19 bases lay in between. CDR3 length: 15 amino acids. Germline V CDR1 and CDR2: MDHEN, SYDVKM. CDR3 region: CASRGVVDRIYGYTF. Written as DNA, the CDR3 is TGTGCCAGCAGGGGAGTCGTGGACAGAATTTATGGCTACACCTTC.

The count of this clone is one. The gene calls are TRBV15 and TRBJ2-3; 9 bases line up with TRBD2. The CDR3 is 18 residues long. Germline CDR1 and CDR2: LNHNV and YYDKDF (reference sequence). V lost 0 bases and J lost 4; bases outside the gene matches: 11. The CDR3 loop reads CATSRDRDSGSVSDTQYF. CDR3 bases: TGTGCCACCAGCAGAGATCGGGATAGCGGGAGTGTTTCAGATACGCAGTATTTT.

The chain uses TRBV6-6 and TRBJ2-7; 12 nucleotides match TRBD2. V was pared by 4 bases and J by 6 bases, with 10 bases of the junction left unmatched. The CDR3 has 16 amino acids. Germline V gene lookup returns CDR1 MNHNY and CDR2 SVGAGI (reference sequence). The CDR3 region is CASSFPRLAGAGEQYF. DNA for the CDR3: TGTGCCAGCAGTTTCCCCAGACTAGCGGGAGCGGGCGAGCAGTACTTC.

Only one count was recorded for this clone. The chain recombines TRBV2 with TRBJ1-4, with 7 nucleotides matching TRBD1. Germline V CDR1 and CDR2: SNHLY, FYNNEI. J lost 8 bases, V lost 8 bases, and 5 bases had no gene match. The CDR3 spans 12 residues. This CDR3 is CASGQGEEKLFF. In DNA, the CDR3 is TGTGCCAGCGGGCAGGGGGAGGAAAAACTGTTTTTT.

CDR3 DNA sequence: TGTGCCAGCAGTTACGGGGGGGGTAGCACTGAAGCTTTCTTT. Its translation: CASSYGGGSTEAFF. The V gene is TRBV6-5, the J gene TRBJ1-1, with D possibly TRBD1 on 5 matching bases. Germline V gene sequence: CDR1 MNHEY, CDR2 SVGAGI. Trimming left V 2 bases short and J 4 bases short, with 11 bases between. The CDR3 spans 14 residues.

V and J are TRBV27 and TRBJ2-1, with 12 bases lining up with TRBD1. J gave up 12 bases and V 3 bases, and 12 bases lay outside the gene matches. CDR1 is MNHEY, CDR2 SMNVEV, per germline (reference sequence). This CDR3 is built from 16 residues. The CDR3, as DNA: TGTGCCAGCAGTTTTATTGCGGGACAGGGGGCTGAATGGCAGTTCTTC. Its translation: CASSFIAGQGAEWQFF.

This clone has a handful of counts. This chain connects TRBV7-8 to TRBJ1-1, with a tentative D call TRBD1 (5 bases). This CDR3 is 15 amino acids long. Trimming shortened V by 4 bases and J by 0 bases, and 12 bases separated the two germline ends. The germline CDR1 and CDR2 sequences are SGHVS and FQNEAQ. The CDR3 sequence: CASSSTGAMNTEAFF. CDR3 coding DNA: TGTGCCAGCAGCTCAACAGGAGCCATGAACACTGAAGCTTTCTTT.

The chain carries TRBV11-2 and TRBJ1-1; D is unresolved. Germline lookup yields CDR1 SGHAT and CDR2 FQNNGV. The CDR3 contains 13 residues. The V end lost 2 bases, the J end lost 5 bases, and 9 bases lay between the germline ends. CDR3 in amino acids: CASSLFGETEAFF. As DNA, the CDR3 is TGTGCCAGCAGCTTATTTGGGGAGACTGAAGCTTTCTTT.

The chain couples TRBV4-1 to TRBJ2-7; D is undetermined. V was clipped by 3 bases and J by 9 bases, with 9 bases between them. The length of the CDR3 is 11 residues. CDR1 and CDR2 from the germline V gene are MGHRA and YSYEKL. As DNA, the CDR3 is TGCGCCAGCAGCCACCAGGAACGGCAGTACTTC. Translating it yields CASSHQERQYF.

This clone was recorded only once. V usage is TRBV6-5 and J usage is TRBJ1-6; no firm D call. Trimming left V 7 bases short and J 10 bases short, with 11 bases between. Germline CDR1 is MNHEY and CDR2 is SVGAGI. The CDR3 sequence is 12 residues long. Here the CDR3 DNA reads TGTGCCAGCACCACTCCCATCTCACCCCTCCACTTT. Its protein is CASTTPISPLHF.

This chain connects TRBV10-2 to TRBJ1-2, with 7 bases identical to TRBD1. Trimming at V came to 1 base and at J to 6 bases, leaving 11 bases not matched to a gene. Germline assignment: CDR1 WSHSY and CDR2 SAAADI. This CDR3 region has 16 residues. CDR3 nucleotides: TGCGCCAGCAGTGAGTTTGGAGGACAGGCCGTCGATGGCTACACCTTC. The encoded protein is CASSEFGGQAVDGYTF.

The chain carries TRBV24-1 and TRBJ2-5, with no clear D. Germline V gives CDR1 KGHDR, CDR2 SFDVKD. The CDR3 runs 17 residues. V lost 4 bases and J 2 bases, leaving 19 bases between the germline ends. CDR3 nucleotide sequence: TGTGCCACCAGTGACCGCGGATCAGTACTTGATCAAGAGACCCAGTACTTC. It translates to CATSDRGSVLDQETQYF.

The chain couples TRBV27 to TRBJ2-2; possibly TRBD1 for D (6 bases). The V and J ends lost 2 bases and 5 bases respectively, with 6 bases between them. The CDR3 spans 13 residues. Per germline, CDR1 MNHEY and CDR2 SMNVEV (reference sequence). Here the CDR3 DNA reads TGTGCCAGCAGTTTAACAGGGACCGGGGAGCTGTTTTTT. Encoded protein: CASSLTGTGELFF.